The sequence of this TCR beta chain was determined in a study of OX40 agonist ivuxolimab in advanced cancers. About the study: Therapy given before enrollment (anti-PD-1, anti-PD-L1 or anti-CTLA-4) was allowed, and around 44% had some. Two cutaneous melanoma patients and one hepatocellular carcinoma patient, three in all, had partial responses. Study-wide results and caveats: The mean number of expanded clones was higher in CD8+ T cells than in CD4+.

Only in-frame clones appear in the TCRdb table, and some are missing; sequencing was by immunoSEQ multiplex PCR. The sample has about 22,000 clones; roughly 81% are singletons. Systemic immunosuppression or autoimmune disease history was grounds to exclude patients. For this clone: What it binds is not known.

CDR3 length: 12 amino acids. With V trimmed by 8 bases and J by 5 bases, 3 bases remained unmatched. Germline V gives CDR1 SGHKS, CDR2 YYEKEE (reference sequence). The chain combines TRBV5-5 with TRBJ2-3; 9 positions agree with TRBD1. Sequencing was performed on CD4+ or CD8+ T cells sorted from blood, taken in a trial of the OX40 agonist ivuxolimab. The source of this sequence is an adult with an advanced solid tumor such as melanoma, head and neck, liver or kidney cancer. CDR3 nucleotides: TGTGCCAGTTTGACAGGGGGAGATACGCAGTATTTT. Translating gives CASLTGGDTQYF.